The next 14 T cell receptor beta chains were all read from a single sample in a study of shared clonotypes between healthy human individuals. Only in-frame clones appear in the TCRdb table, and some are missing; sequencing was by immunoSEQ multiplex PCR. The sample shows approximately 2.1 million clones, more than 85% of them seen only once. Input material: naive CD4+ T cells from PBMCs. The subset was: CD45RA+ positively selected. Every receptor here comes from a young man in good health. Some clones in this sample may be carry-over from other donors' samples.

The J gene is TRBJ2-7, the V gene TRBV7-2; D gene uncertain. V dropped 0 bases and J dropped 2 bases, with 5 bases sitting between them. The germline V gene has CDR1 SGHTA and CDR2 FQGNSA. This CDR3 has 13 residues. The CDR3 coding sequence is TGTGCCAGCAGCTTAGCCGCCGCCTACGAGCAGTACTTC. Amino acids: CASSLAAAYEQYF.

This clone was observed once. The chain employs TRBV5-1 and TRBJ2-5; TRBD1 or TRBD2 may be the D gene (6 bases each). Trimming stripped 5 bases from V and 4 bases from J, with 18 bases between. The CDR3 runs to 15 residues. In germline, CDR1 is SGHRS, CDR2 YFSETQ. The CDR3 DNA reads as TGCGCCAGCAGGGGAATAGTGGGGGGCGGAGAGACCCAGTACTTC. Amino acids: CASRGIVGGGETQYF.

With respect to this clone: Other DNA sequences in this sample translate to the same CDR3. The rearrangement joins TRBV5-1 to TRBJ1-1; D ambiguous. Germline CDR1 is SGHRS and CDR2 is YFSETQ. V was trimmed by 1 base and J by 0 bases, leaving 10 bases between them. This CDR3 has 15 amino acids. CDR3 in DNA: TGCGCCAGCAGCTTGTTAACAGAAATGAACACTGAAGCTTTCTTT. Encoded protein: CASSLLTEMNTEAFF.

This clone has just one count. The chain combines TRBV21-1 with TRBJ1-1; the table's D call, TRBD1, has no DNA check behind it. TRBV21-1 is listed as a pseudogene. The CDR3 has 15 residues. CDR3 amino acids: CASSKFRGRDTEAFF. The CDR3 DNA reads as TGTGCCAGCAGCAAATTCAGGGGCCGGGACACTGAAGCTTTCTTT.

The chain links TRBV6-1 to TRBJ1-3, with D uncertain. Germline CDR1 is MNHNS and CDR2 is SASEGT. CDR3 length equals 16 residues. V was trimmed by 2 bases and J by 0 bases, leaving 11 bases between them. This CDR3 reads CASSESLMFSGNTIYF. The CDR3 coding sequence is TGTGCCAGCAGTGAATCTTTAATGTTCTCTGGAAACACCATATATTTT.

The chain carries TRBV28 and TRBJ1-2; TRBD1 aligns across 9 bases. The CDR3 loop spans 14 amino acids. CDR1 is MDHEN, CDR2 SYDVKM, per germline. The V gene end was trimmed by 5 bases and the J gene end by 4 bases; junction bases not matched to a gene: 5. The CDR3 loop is CASSPGQGIYGYTF. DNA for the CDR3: TGTGCCAGCAGTCCGGGACAGGGTATCTATGGCTACACCTTC.

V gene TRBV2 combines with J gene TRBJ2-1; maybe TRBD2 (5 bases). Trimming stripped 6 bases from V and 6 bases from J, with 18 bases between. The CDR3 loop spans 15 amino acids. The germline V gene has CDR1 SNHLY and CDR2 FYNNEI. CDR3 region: CASRGRLLTLNEQFF. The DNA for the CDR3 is TGTGCCAGCAGAGGGAGACTACTCACTCTCAATGAGCAGTTCTTC.

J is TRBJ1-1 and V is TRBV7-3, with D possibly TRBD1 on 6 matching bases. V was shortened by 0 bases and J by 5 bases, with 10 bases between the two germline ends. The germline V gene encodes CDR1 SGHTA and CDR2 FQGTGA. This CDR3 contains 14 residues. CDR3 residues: CASSLTGTLTEAFF. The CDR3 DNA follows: TGTGCCAGCAGCTTAACAGGGACACTTACTGAAGCTTTCTTT.

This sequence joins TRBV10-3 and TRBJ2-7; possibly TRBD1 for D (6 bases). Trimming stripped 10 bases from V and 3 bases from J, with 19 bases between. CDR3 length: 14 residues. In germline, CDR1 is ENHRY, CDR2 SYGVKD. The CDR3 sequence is CASALGGDYYEQYF. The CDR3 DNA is TGTGCCAGCGCCCTAGGGGGAGATTACTACGAGCAGTACTTC.

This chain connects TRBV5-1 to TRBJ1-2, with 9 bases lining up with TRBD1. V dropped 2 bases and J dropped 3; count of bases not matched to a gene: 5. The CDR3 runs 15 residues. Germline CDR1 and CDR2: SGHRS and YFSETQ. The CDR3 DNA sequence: TGCGCCAGCAGCTTCACAGGGGGCGCGGACTATGGCTACACCTTC. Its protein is CASSFTGGADYGYTF.

Here the CDR3 reads CSVLQNLNTEAFF. The DNA of the CDR3 is TGCAGCGTATTACAGAACCTCAACACTGAAGCTTTCTTT. The chain combines TRBV29-1 with TRBJ1-1; D ambiguous. This CDR3 is built from 13 residues. Germline CDR1 is SQVTM and CDR2 is ANQGSEA. The V end lost 6 bases, the J end lost 2 bases, and 13 bases lay between the germline ends. The full variable domain, completed using reference TRBV29-1 and TRBJ1-1, is SAVISQKPSRDICQRGTSLTIQCQVDSQVTMMFWYRQQPGQSLTLIATANQGSEATYESGFVIDKFPISRPNLTFSTLTVSNMSPEDSSIYLCSVLQNLNTEAFFGQGTRLTVV.

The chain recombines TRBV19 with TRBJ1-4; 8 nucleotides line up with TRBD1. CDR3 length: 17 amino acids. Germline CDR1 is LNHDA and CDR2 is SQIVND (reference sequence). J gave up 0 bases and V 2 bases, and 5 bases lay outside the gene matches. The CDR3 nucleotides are TGTGCCAGTAGTATAAGCGGGACAGGACCAACTAATGAAAAACTGTTTTTT. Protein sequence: CASSISGTGPTNEKLFF. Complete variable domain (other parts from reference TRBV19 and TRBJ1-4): DGGITQSPKYLFRKEGQNVTLSCEQNLNHDAMYWYRQDPGQGLRLIYYSQIVNDFQKGDIAEGYSVSREKKESFPLTVTSAQKNPTAFYLCASSISGTGPTNEKLFFGSGTQLSVL.

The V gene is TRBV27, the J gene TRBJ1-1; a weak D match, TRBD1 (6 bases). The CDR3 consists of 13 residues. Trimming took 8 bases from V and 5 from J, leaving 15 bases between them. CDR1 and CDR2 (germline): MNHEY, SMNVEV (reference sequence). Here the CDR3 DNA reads TGTGCCAGCTTTAAGAGAGGGGGAACTGAAGCTTTCTTT. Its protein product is CASFKRGGTEAFF.

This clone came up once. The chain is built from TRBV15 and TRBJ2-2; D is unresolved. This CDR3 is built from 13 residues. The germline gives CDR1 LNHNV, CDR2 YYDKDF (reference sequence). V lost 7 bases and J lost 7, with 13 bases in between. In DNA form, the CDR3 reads TGTGCCACCAAGCGCGGCGGATACGGGGAGCTGTTTTTT. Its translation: CATKRGGYGELFF.